The present T cell receptor beta chain was sequenced within a study of blood T cell repertoires in COVID-19. Overall study: Both acute and convalescent COVID-19 samples were obtained from the United States, Italy and Spain.

Trimming removed 3 bases from V and 0 bases from J, with 9 bases in between. CDR1 is LNHDA and CDR2 is SQIVND in the germline V gene (reference sequence). The CDR3 spans 15 residues. Measured with immunoSEQ multiplex PCR; TCRdb has only the in-frame clones, and not every one. Here the sample spans 150,000 to 200,000 clones, roughly 88% being singletons. The sequence came from a woman aged 55-69 years with acute or convalescent COVID-19. The sample consisted of peripheral blood. This rearrangement joins TRBV19 to TRBJ1-5; D gene unclear. In DNA, the CDR3 is TGTGCCAGTAGTATTGCAGGTTATAGCAATCAGCCCCAGCATTTT. This encodes CASSIAGYSNQPQHF.